These T cell receptor beta chains were read from a single sample in a study of quantifying T cell responses using KT2 cells. TCRdb re-derived calls from the UMI-ligation and nested PCR reads in MiXCR, one entry per CDR3 protein. The repertoire holds around 30,000 distinct CDR3 sequences, with over 9% as singletons. Source material: PBMCs spiked with cells of the T cell clone KT2. The origin of the receptors is a human donor. Both conserved end residues are part of each CDR3. A D gene is named only where the DNA matches it firmly. For some rows the clone size is stated as once, few or many, or as a class when expanded; others skip it.

TRBV4-1	TRBJ1-3	TRBD1	few	TGCGCCAGCAGCCAAGGATCGACAGGGAAGTTCTCTGGAAACACCATATATTTT	CASSQGSTGKFSGNTIYF
TRBV5-1	TRBJ2-1	.	many	TGCGCCAGCAGCTTGGGGGAATCCTACGAGCAGTTCTTC	CASSLGESYEQFF
TRBV7-9	TRBJ1-1	TRBD1	many	TGTGCCAGCAGCTTACCAGAGGGACAGGGGGTTGGTGAAGCTTTCTTT	CASSLPEGQGVGEAFF
TRBV20-1	TRBJ2-4	.	.	TGCAGTGCCAGTGGCGGGGCTAAAAACATTCAGTACTTC	CSASGGAKNIQYF
TRBV20-1	TRBJ2-5	.	few	TGCAGTGCCTTGGGGGAGACCCAGTACTTC	CSALGETQYF
TRBV4-3	TRBJ1-5	.	few	TGCGCCAGCAGCCAAGTGTGGGGGAGCAATCAGCCCCAGCATTTT	CASSQVWGSNQPQHF
TRBV2	TRBJ2-3	.	.	TGTGCCAGCAAGGTCGGGGGCACAGATACGCAGTATTTT	CASKVGGTDTQYF
TRBV27	TRBJ2-7	TRBD1	.	TGTGCCAGCAGTACCACCGGAATCACAGGGGGCCCCACCTACGAGCAGTACTTC	CASSTTGITGGPTYEQYF
TRBV14	TRBJ1-2	.	.	TGTGCCAGCAGCCAACGAAGGACAACCGATGGCTACACCTTC	CASSQRRTTDGYTF
TRBV7-2	TRBJ2-5	TRBD2	.	TGTGCCAGCAGCTCCCGGACTAGTCGAGAGACCCAGTACTTC	CASSSRTSRETQYF
TRBV7-9	TRBJ2-7	TRBD2	many	TGTGCCAGCAGCTTAGTAGCGGGAGGGCCTGGCGAGCAGTACTTC	CASSLVAGGPGEQYF